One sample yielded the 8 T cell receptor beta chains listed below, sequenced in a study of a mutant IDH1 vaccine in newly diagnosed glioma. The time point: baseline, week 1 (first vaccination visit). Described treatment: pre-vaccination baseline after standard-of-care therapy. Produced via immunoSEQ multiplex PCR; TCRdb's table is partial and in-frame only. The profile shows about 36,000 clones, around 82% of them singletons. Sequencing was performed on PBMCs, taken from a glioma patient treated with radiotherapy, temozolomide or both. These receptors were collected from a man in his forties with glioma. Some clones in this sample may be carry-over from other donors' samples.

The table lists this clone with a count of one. The CDR3 reads CASRPVGGLSADTQYF. The CDR3 region has the DNA TGTGCCAGCAGACCGGTGGGGGGGTTGAGTGCAGATACGCAGTATTTT. The genes are TRBV27 and TRBJ2-3; 7 bases line up with TRBD2. CDR1 and CDR2 from the germline V gene are MNHEY and SMNVEV (reference sequence). The CDR3 runs to 16 residues. V was pared by 6 bases and J by 4 bases, with 13 bases of the junction left unmatched.

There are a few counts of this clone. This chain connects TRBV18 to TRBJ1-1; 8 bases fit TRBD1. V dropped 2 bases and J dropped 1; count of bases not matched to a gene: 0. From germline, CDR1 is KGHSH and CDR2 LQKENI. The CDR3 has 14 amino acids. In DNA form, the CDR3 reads TGTGCCAGCTCACCAGACAGGGGGAACACTGAAGCTTTCTTT. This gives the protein CASSPDRGNTEAFF.

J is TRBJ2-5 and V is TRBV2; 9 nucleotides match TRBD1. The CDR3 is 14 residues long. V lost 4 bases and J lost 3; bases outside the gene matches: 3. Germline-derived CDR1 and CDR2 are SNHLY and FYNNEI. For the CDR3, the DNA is TGTGCCAGCAGTGCCGGACAGGGGAAAGAGACCCAGTACTTC. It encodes CASSAGQGKETQYF.

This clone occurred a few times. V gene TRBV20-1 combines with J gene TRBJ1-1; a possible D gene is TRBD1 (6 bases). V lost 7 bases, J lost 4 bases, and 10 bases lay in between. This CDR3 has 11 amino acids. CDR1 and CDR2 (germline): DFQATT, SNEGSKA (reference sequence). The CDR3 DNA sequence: TGCAGTGGCGGGGGCGGCACTGAAGCTTTCTTT. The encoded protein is CSGGGGTEAFF.

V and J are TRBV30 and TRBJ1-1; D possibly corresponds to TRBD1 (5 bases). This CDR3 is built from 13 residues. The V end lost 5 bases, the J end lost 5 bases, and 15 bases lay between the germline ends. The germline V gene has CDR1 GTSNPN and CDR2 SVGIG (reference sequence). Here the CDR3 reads CAWSREGRTEAFF. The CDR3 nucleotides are TGTGCCTGGTCCCGGGAGGGGAGGACTGAAGCTTTCTTT.

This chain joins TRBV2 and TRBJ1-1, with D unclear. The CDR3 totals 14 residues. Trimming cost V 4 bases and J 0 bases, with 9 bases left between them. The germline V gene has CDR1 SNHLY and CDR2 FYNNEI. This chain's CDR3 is CASSVSSMNTEAFF. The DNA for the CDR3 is TGTGCCAGCAGTGTTTCTTCGATGAACACTGAAGCTTTCTTT.

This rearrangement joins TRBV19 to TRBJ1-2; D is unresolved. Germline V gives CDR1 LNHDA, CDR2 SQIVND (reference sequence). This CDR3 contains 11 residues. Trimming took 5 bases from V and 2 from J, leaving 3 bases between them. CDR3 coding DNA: TGTGCCAGTAGTTGGAACTATGGCTACACCTTC. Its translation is CASSWNYGYTF.

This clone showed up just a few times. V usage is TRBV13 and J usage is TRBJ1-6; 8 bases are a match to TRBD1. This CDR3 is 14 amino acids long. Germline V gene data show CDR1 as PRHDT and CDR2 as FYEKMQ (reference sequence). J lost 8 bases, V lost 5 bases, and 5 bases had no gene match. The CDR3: CASSPGQDYSPLHF. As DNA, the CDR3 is TGTGCCAGCAGCCCGGGACAGGACTATTCACCCCTCCACTTT. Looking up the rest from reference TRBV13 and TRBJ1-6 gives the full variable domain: AAGVIQSPRHLIKEKRETATLKCYPIPRHDTVYWYQQGPGQDPQFLISFYEKMQSDKGSIPDRFSAQQFSDYHSELNMSSLELGDSALYFCASSPGQDYSPLHFGNGTRLTVT.